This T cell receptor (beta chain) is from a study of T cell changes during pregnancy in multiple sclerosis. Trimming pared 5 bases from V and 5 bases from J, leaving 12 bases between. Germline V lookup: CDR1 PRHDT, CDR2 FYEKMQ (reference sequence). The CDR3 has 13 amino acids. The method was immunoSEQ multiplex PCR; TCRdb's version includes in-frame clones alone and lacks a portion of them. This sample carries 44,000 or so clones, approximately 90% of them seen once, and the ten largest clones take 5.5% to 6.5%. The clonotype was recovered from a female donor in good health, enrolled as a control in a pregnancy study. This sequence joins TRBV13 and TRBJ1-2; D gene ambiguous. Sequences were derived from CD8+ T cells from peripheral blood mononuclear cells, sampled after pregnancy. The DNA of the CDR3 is TGTGCCAGCAGCCTGAAGTCGGGATATGGCTACACCTTC. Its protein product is CASSLKSGYGYTF.